This T cell receptor beta chain came from a study of blood T cell repertoires in COVID-19. Everyone who took part was roughly 18 to 89 years old, and they came from about 25 US areas. Authors' processing steps: For nucleated cells, counts were estimated from reference gene primer amplification. Assay used: immunoSEQ multiplex PCR; TCRdb lists only in-frame clones, some missing. The V and J calls and clone size were taken over from that table, and D and trimming were inferred from the DNA. The sample includes fewer than 350,000 clones, about 88% of them seen just once. This CDR3 has 16 amino acids. J lost 4 bases, V lost 5 bases, and 7 bases had no gene match. The germline CDR1 and CDR2 sequences are MNHEY and SMNVEV (reference sequence).

Source material: PBMCs or T cells enriched from blood (not recorded which). The receptor was isolated from a middle-aged woman who had recovered from COVID-19. This chain links TRBV27 with TRBJ2-1, with 11 bases fitting TRBD2. DNA of the CDR3: TGTGCCAGCAGTCCCGGACTAGCGGGTCTATACAATGAGCAGTTCTTC. Encoded protein: CASSPGLAGLYNEQFF.